The present entry profiles one T cell receptor (beta chain) with its context. Germline CDR1 MNHEY, CDR2 SMNVEV (reference sequence). The CDR3 consists of 13 residues. V dropped 6 bases and J dropped 4 bases, with 10 bases sitting between them. MiXCR re-clonotyped the PCR reads for TCRdb. Seen here are more than 2,000 clones, 27% observed once, and the top ten hold over 20%. This specimen comes from a study of metastatic and nonmetastatic thyroid tumors. No treatment had been given to any patient before thyroid surgery. The rearrangement joins TRBV27 to TRBJ1-5, with D hard to call. The sequenced sample was tumor tissue. The source is a female donor with papillary thyroid cancer or a benign thyroid nodule (not recorded which). Some clones in this sample may be carry-over from other donors' samples. The CDR3 here is CASRGGYNQPQHF. In nucleotides, the CDR3 is TGTGCCAGCAGAGGAGGGTATAATCAGCCCCAGCATTTT.